This record covers a single TCR beta chain. The sample belongs to a study of response to subunit inactivated influenza vaccine. This CDR3 region has 15 residues. From germline, CDR1 is LGHNA and CDR2 YSLEER. V lost 1 base, J lost 5 bases, and 5 bases stayed unmatched. TCRdb ran MiXCR on the RT-PCR reads and lists one entry per CDR3 protein. The table shows just under 550,000 distinct CDR3 sequences, with around a quarter occurring only once. These data also featured in a second study, about T cells expressing NK-cell markers. That study adds: TCR beta cDNA was made by 5'RACE template switching with UMIs. One of the eight sequenced donors was seronegative, whereas the other seven were HCMV-seropositive.

The V gene is TRBV4-3, the J gene TRBJ2-1, with 7 bases lining up with TRBD2. The starting material was CD4+ T cells sorted from PBMCs, obtained less than 13 days after vaccination. This receptor was obtained from a man between 45 and 60 years old who received an inactivated influenza vaccine. This CDR3 is CASSQVLAAHNEQFF. As DNA, the CDR3 is TGCGCCAGCAGCCAAGTGCTAGCGGCCCACAATGAGCAGTTCTTC.